This TCR beta chain was identified during a study of blood T cell repertoires in COVID-19 (dated by TCRdb to the early 2020s). Looking at the study overall: Collaborator samples came from the United States, Italy and Spain and covered acute and convalescent phases of COVID-19. The prospective study material was composed of cDNA or gDNA derived from T cells, B-cell-depleted T cells, or PBMCs. Subjects who had been exposed to COVID-19, were actively infected with it, or had recovered from it provided the deeply sampled blood TCRbeta repertoires that made up the dataset. The repertoires were released in a freely available public database intended as a resource for research on the immune response to SARS-CoV-2. Samples were obtained from the ongoing ImmuneRACE study (first 160 participants) and from about 1,300 subjects provided by 6 global collaborators. The sample metadata nearly always contained a de-identified subject ID, COVID-19 status, age in years and sex. HLA class I and class II types, where available, came from metadata supplied by the sample provider rather than from assay-based typing. Summary of the overall study and its limitations: The amount of clinical and demographic metadata varied by source and participant and was provided uncurated.

At one collaborating source in Seattle, patients were enrolled during active infection and were followed longitudinally through the course of disease. Collaborating institutions collected whole blood in K2EDTA tubes following their own protocols. For TCRbeta analysis, collaborators shipped samples in one of three forms: frozen whole blood, isolated PBMCs, or DNA extracted from either of those sample types. Including cysteine and phenylalanine, the CDR3 has 15 amino acids. The kept DNA is CDR3 alone, 45 bases in frame from the first base. CDR1 SGHTA and CDR2 FQGNSA are derived from the germline V gene. V and J lose 5 bases and 7 bases, and a span of 17 bases separates them. The immunoSEQ Assay, a bias-controlled multiplex PCR, was used to amplify TCRbeta CDR3 regions from genomic DNA. For the original study's pipeline: The number of nucleated cells in each sample was estimated by amplification of reference gene primers within the assay. To quantify the absolute abundance of each unique TCRbeta CDR3 rearrangement, sequence reads were collapsed and filtered. For each sample, productive Simpson clonality was calculated by taking the square root of Simpson's diversity index across productive rearrangements. TCRdb re-hosts the immuneACCESS table, in-frame sequences only. Its copies lack some clones; in the studies checked, an unresolved V gene accounts for under half of them, and the cause for the rest is not known. The DNA was the basis for D and trimming; V, J and clone size are from that table. Here the sample has hundreds of thousands of clones; roughly 76% occur a single time. The ten biggest clones cover 7.5% of the sample.

Worth noting for this clone: The specificity of this receptor is unknown. Per-base quality was not reported, and no clone a single base away is much larger than it.

This clonotype originated in a woman of 80 years or more with COVID-19, enrolled during active disease. The specimen was peripheral blood. The sequence is built from TRBV7-2 and TRBJ2-2; 7 matching bases give a weak D call of TRBD2. The nucleotide sequence is given as TGTGCCAGCAGCATGGGGCGGGGGCGAGGCGGGGAGCTGTTTTTT. Translated, it gives CASSMGRGRGGELFF.